Shown below are 13 T cell receptor beta chains from a single sample sequenced in a study of Ad26.COV2.S vaccination and SARS-CoV-2 variants. Profiling relied on immunoSEQ multiplex PCR, and the TCRdb table lists in-frame clones only, not all of them. Of 350,000 to 500,000 clones listed, about 92% are singletons. Treatment denoted: 15 to 20 received Ad26.COV2.S at low or high dose, single or two shots; 5 received placebo; per-sample allocation not given. Day 63 after the first vaccine or placebo injection was the time point for sampling. The sequences come from peripheral blood, collected in a trial of Ad26.COV2.S vaccine versus placebo. The receptors shown here come from a person aged 18-60 years who received the Ad26.COV2.S COVID-19 vaccine or a placebo.

The chain couples TRBV2 to TRBJ1-1, with 12 bases fitting TRBD1. V shed 6 bases, J shed 4 bases, and the junction held 6 bases outside the gene matches. CDR3 length equals 15 residues. Per germline, CDR1 SNHLY and CDR2 FYNNEI. CDR3 sequence: CASRQRDRGLTEAFF. CDR3 bases: TGTGCCAGCAGGCAGCGGGACAGGGGGCTCACTGAAGCTTTCTTT. The variable domain in full, with the rest retrieved from reference TRBV2 and TRBJ1-1, is EPEVTQTPSHQVTQMGQEVILRCVPISNHLYFYWYRQILGQKVEFLVSFYNNEISEKSEIFDDQFSVERPDGSNFTLKIRSTKLEDSAMYFCASRQRDRGLTEAFFGQGTRLTVV.

The rearrangement joins TRBV27 to TRBJ2-7, with 8 nucleotides matching TRBD1. The CDR3 spans 14 residues. Germline values: CDR1 MNHEY, CDR2 SMNVEV (reference sequence). Trimming at V came to 6 bases and at J to 2 bases, leaving 6 bases not matched to a gene. The CDR3 DNA follows: TGTGCCAGCAGCGGGGACAGGCTAGCCTACGAGCAGTACTTC. This gives the protein CASSGDRLAYEQYF.

Worth noting for this clone: This sample also contains other DNA sequences that code for the same CDR3. The chain is built from TRBV2 and TRBJ1-5, with 7 nucleotides matching TRBD1. Germline CDR1 and CDR2: SNHLY and FYNNEI. J lost 2 bases, V lost 4 bases, and 2 bases had no gene match. The CDR3 runs 14 residues. The CDR3, as DNA: TGTGCCAGCAGTGGGCAGGGGGGCAATCAGCCCCAGCATTTT. It translates to CASSGQGGNQPQHF.

This chain connects TRBV19 to TRBJ1-4; 8 bases are shared with TRBD1. CDR1 LNHDA and CDR2 SQIVND come from the germline V gene (reference sequence). This CDR3 comprises 15 residues. The V and J ends lost 8 bases and 0 bases, in that order; junction bases with no gene match: 5. The CDR3 region is CASEQGDATNEKLFF. The CDR3 DNA follows: TGTGCCAGTGAACAGGGGGACGCAACTAATGAAAAACTGTTTTTT.

Concerning this clone: Within the sample, other DNA sequences also encode this same CDR3. The chain recombines TRBV19 with TRBJ2-1; D gene uncertain. The CDR3 is 12 amino acids. In germline, CDR1 is LNHDA, CDR2 SQIVND (reference sequence). The V gene lost 4 bases and the J gene lost 4 bases, with 5 bases spanning the gap. The CDR3 region is CASSTRYNEQFF. CDR3 bases: TGTGCCAGTAGTACGAGGTACAATGAGCAGTTCTTC.

The genes are TRBV3-1 (or the pseudogene TRBV3-2) and TRBJ2-5; D tentatively fits TRBD1 or TRBD2 (5 bases each). Germline CDR1 reads LGHDT; CDR2 reads YNNKEL (reference sequence). The CDR3 covers 17 residues. Trimming took off 2 bases at V and 4 bases at J, with 20 bases between the two ends. The CDR3 sequence is CASSQPMGVGKAETQYF. The CDR3 DNA sequence: TGTGCCAGCAGCCAACCAATGGGGGTAGGGAAGGCAGAGACCCAGTACTTC.

The chain recombines TRBV19 with TRBJ1-2; D not resolved. The V end was cut by 8 bases, the J end by 4 bases, with 14 bases between. Germline V CDR1 and CDR2: LNHDA, SQIVND (reference sequence). CDR3 size: 13 residues. CDR3 sequence (DNA): TGTGCCAGTGCGGAGAGGGCGCCCTATGGCTACACCTTC. The encoded protein is CASAERAPYGYTF.

The chain links TRBV7-2 to TRBJ2-6, with TRBD1 as a possible D gene (5 bases). Germline CDR1 reads SGHTA; CDR2 reads FQGNSA. The V end lost 3 bases, the J end lost 1 base, and 16 bases lay between the germline ends. CDR3 length: 18 amino acids. Here the CDR3 reads CASSFWGRAGSGANVLTF. The CDR3 DNA reads as TGTGCCAGCAGCTTTTGGGGCAGGGCTGGTTCTGGGGCCAACGTCCTGACTTTC.

The chain uses TRBV5-1 and TRBJ2-5; 8 bases are shared with TRBD2. CDR1 is SGHRS and CDR2 is YFSETQ in the germline V gene. The CDR3 is made up of 15 amino acids. Germline trimming cut 0 bases from V and 1 base from J; bases unmatched to any gene: 2. The CDR3 DNA sequence: TGCGCCAGCAGCTTGGGAGGGACTAGCCAAGAGACCCAGTACTTC. It is translated as CASSLGGTSQETQYF.

The chain recombines TRBV7-8 with TRBJ1-3, with D tentatively TRBD1 (5 bases). Germline assignment: CDR1 SGHVS and CDR2 FQNEAQ. This CDR3 contains 15 residues. V was clipped by 7 bases and J by 4 bases, with 17 bases between them. The CDR3 here is CASTYGGGSGNTIYF. CDR3 nucleotide sequence: TGTGCCAGCACCTACGGCGGGGGGTCGGGAAACACCATATATTTT.

The chain links TRBV7-3 to TRBJ2-6; D gene ambiguous. The CDR3 is made up of 16 amino acids. CDR1 is SGHTA, CDR2 FQGTGA, per germline. Trimming cost V 1 base and J 0 bases, with 7 bases left between them. The CDR3 reads CASSLIGSSGANVLTF. The CDR3 bases are TGTGCCAGCAGCTTAATCGGAAGCTCTGGGGCCAACGTCCTGACTTTC.

The chain employs TRBV7-2 and TRBJ2-1; 9 positions agree with TRBD2. This CDR3 spans 16 amino acids. Germline lookup yields CDR1 SGHTA and CDR2 FQGNSA. J lost 7 bases, V lost 2 bases, and 9 bases had no gene match. Here the CDR3 reads CASSLSGTSRRNEQFF. The CDR3, as DNA: TGTGCCAGCAGCTTATCCGGGACTAGCCGCAGGAATGAGCAGTTCTTC.

The J gene is TRBJ2-4, the V gene TRBV24-1; a possible D gene is TRBD1 (7 bases). The CDR3 totals 13 residues. Germline V CDR1 and CDR2: KGHDR, SFDVKD. V lost 10 bases and J lost 7, with 16 bases in between. CDR3 residues: CATGNRGGNIQYF. The DNA of the CDR3 is TGTGCCACTGGGAACAGGGGAGGTAACATTCAGTACTTC.